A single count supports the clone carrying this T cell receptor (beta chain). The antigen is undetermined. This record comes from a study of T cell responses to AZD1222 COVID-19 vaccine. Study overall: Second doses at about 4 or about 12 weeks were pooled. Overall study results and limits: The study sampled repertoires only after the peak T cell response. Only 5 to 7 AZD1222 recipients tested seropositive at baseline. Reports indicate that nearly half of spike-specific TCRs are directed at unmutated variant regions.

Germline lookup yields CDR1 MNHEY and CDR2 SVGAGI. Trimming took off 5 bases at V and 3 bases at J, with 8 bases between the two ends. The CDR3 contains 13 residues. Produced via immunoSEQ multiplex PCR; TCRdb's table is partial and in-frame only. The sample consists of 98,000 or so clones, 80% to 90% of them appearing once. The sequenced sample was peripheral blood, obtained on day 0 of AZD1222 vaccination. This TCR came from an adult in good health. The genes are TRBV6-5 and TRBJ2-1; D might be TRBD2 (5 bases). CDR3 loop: CASSLEGYNEQFF. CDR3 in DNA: TGTGCCAGCAGTCTCGAGGGCTACAATGAGCAGTTCTTC.